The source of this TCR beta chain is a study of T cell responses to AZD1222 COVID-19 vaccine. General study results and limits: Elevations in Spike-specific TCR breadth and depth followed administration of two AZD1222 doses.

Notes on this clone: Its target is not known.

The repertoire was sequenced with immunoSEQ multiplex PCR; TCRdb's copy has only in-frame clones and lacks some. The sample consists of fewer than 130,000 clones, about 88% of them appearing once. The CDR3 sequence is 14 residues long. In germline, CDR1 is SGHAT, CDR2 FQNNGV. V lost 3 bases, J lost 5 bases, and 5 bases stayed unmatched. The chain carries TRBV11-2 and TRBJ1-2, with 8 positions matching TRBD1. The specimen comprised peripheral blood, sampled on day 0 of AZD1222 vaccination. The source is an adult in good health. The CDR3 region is CASSLTGADYGYTF. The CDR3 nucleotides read TGTGCCAGCAGCTTGACAGGGGCAGATTATGGCTACACCTTC.